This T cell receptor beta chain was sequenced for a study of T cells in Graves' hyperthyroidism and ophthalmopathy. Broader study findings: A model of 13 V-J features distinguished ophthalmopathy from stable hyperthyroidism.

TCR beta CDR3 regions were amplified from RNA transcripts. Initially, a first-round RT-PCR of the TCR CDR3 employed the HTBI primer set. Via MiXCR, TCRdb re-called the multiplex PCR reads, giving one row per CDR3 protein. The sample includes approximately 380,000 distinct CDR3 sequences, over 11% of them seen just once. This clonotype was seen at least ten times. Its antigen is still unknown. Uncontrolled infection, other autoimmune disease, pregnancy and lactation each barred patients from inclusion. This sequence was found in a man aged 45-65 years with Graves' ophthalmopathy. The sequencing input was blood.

CDR3 nucleotides: TGCGCCAGCAGCCCACGATCGACTAGCGGGGCTTTGTACGAGCAGTACTTC. Protein: CASSPRSTSGALYEQYF. The chain is built from TRBV4-1 and TRBJ2-7; 11 nucleotides line up with TRBD2. Germline CDR1 and CDR2: MGHRA and YSYEKL. The CDR3 totals 17 residues. After removal of 4 bases from V and 4 bases from J, the junction contained 12 bases not matched to a gene.